In this sample, the clone carrying this TCR beta chain turned up many times. The antigen is undetermined. RNA transcripts gave rise to amplified TCR beta CDR3 regions. An initial round of RT-PCR targeting the TCR CDR3 relied on the HTBI primer set. TCRdb re-analysed the multiplex PCR reads in MiXCR, keeping a single row per CDR3 protein. The sample lists over 700,000 distinct CDR3 sequences, 30% to 40% occurring once. The sample belongs to a study of T cells in Graves' hyperthyroidism and ophthalmopathy. Study observations and caveats: Model predictions of ophthalmopathy came a median around 6.5 months before onset.

Clinical symptoms, serum thyroxine and TRAb, thyroid ultrasound and orbital computed tomography together formed the diagnostic basis. The CDR3 has 15 residues. V lost 8 bases, J lost 5 bases, and 8 bases stayed unmatched. Germline values: CDR1 LNHDA, CDR2 SQIVND (reference sequence). The receptor was isolated from a woman in her thirties or forties with Graves' hyperthyroidism. V usage is TRBV19 and J usage is TRBJ1-6, with 8 bases identical to TRBD1. Input material: blood. As DNA, the CDR3 is TGTGCCAGTCGACTCTCAGGGGGCGATAATTCACCCCTCCACTTT. Its protein product is CASRLSGGDNSPLHF.